Below, 8 T cell receptor beta chains from the same sample are listed, as sequenced in a study of Ad26.COV2.S vaccination and SARS-CoV-2 variants. The treatment is: 15 to 20 received Ad26.COV2.S at low or high dose, single or two shots; about 5 received placebo; per-sample allocation not given. Each sample was drawn 63 days after the first injection (of vaccine or placebo). Only in-frame clones appear in the TCRdb table, and some are missing; sequencing was by immunoSEQ multiplex PCR. Of fewer than 900,000 clones detected, roughly nine tenths appear once; the ten largest clones hold roughly 1.5%. The source was peripheral blood, collected in a trial of Ad26.COV2.S vaccine versus placebo. All receptors derive from a person between 18 and 65 years old who received the Ad26.COV2.S COVID-19 vaccine or a placebo.

The chain carries TRBV5-1 and TRBJ2-2; D call uncertain. Trimming removed 0 bases at V and 6 bases at J, with 6 bases between. Germline V gives CDR1 SGHRS, CDR2 YFSETQ. The CDR3 loop spans 13 amino acids. The CDR3 bases are TGCGCCAGCAGCTTGGATCCATCCGGGGAGCTGTTTTTT. Protein: CASSLDPSGELFF. Full variable domain (outside the CDR3, taken from reference TRBV5-1 and TRBJ2-2): KAGVTQTPRYLIKTRGQQVTLSCSPISGHRSVSWYQQTPGQGLQFLFEYFSETQRNKGNFPGRFSGRQFSNSRSEMNVSTLELGDSALYLCASSLDPSGELFFGEGSRLTVL.

The chain joins TRBV7-6 to TRBJ1-4; the D gene is possibly TRBD1 (6 bases). The CDR3 extends over 15 amino acids. V lost 5 bases and J lost 4, with 14 bases in between. Germline values: CDR1 SGHVS, CDR2 FNYEAQ. The CDR3 loop reads CASSSGGAYNEKLFF. DNA of the CDR3: TGTGCCAGCAGCAGCGGGGGGGCGTATAATGAAAAACTGTTTTTT. Variable domain in full (rest from reference TRBV7-6 and TRBJ1-4): GAGVSQSPRYKVTKRGQDVALRCDPISGHVSLYWYRQALGQGPEFLTYFNYEAQQDKSGLPNDRFSAERPEGSISTLTIQRTEQRDSAMYRCASSSGGAYNEKLFFGSGTQLSVL.

The V call is TRBV2, the J call TRBJ2-1, with 13 bases aligning to TRBD2. V was pared by 6 bases and J by 4 bases, with 3 bases of the junction left unmatched. Germline CDR1 SNHLY, CDR2 FYNNEI. There are 15 residues in the CDR3. The CDR3: CASRGLAGAYNEQFF. CDR3 nucleotide sequence: TGTGCCAGCAGAGGACTAGCGGGAGCTTACAATGAGCAGTTCTTC.

The chain is built from TRBV18 and TRBJ2-2, with a possible D match to TRBD1 (5 bases). This CDR3 region has 14 residues. CDR1 KGHSH and CDR2 LQKENI come from the germline V gene. Trimming pared 5 bases from V and 1 base from J, leaving 8 bases between. This chain's CDR3 is CASSGAGNTGELFF. CDR3 sequence (DNA): TGTGCCAGCTCAGGGGCAGGGAACACCGGGGAGCTGTTTTTT. Full variable domain (outside the CDR3, taken from reference TRBV18 and TRBJ2-2): NAGVMQNPRHLVRRRGQEARLRCSPMKGHSHVYWYRQLPEEGLKFMVYLQKENIIDESGMPKERFSAEFPKEGPSILRIQQVVRGDSAAYFCASSGAGNTGELFFGEGSRLTVL.

This rearrangement joins TRBV27 to TRBJ2-2; 8 nucleotides agree with TRBD1. The CDR3 has 16 residues. Germline V gene data show CDR1 as MNHEY and CDR2 as SMNVEV (reference sequence). V was clipped by 0 bases and J by 6 bases; unmatched bases: 6. The CDR3 here is CASSLSPGQGSGELFF. The CDR3 DNA reads TGTGCCAGCAGTTTATCCCCCGGACAGGGTTCCGGGGAGCTGTTTTTT.

The CDR3 region has the DNA TGTGCCAGCAGCCCGGAGGGACTAGCGGGCGCCTACGAGCAGTACTTC. This encodes CASSPEGLAGAYEQYF. The chain joins TRBV9 to TRBJ2-7; 12 nucleotides agree with TRBD2. Germline CDR1 SGDLS, CDR2 YYNGEE. The CDR3 loop spans 16 amino acids. Losses at the gene ends were 4 bases for V and 2 bases for J; bases not matched to a gene: 7.

The chain uses TRBV30 and TRBJ2-1; D tentatively reads TRBD1 or TRBD2 (5 bases each). V lost 1 base and J 8 bases, leaving 15 bases between the germline ends. The CDR3 has 14 residues. Per the germline V gene, CDR1 is GTSNPN and CDR2 is SVGIG (reference sequence). The CDR3 region is CAWSGGRTLDEQFF. The CDR3 DNA sequence: TGTGCCTGGAGTGGGGGGAGAACCTTGGATGAGCAGTTCTTC.

In DNA form, the CDR3 reads TGTGCCAGTAGTATAGGGATAGCGGAGCTATCCTACGAGCAGTACTTC. This gives the protein CASSIGIAELSYEQYF. This rearrangement joins TRBV19 to TRBJ2-7; D is possibly TRBD2 (6 bases). Looked up from germline, CDR1 is LNHDA and CDR2 is SQIVND (reference sequence). Trimming took 1 base from V and 1 from J, leaving 14 bases between them. The CDR3 is 16 amino acids.